This T cell receptor beta chain was retrieved from a study of T cells after yellow fever vaccination (dated by TCRdb to between 2017 and 2020). Background for the entire study: The SMART-Seq v4 Ultra Low Input RNA kit was used to prepare libraries from fractions with low cell numbers. To track T-cell clones before and after primary and booster YFV17D yellow fever vaccination, bulk TCR alpha and beta repertoires were sequenced longitudinally. Two healthy male donors, one aged 18 to 29 and one aged 30 to 39 years, were included in the cohort. Blood was drawn at multiple timepoints before and after primary and secondary immunization, with bulk PBMC replicates and cell subsets isolated.

The label giving this sample's treatment or condition can be read as: live attenuated yellow fever vaccine strain. At each blood-draw timepoint, two biological replicates of bulk PBMCs were obtained. A standard Ficoll-Paque protocol was used to isolate PBMCs from peripheral blood. RNA was extracted with TriZol from bulk PBMCs, CD4 and CD8 fractions, and dextramer-positive and dextramer-negative fractions. TCR cDNA was made using 5'RACE template switching, a step that added a universal primer site and unique molecular identifiers. Priming of cDNA synthesis was performed from both the TCR alpha and TCR beta constant segments. Libraries were amplified in two PCR steps, with sample barcodes and sequencing adapters added in the second step. Sequencing of the libraries was done on either Illumina HiSeq 2500 (2x100 bp) or NovaSeq (2x150 bp). In the authors' own workflow: MIGEC was used to demultiplex reads and collapse the reads into UMI consensus sequences, and MiXCR was used for V(D)J alignment. Vaccine-responding clonotypes were defined with edgeR using replicate PBMC samples, requiring FDR below 0.01 and a log2 fold change above 5 up to day 15. Each bulk clonotype received a CD4 or CD8 identity based on whether the sequenced CD4 or CD8 repertoire contained that clonotype at higher abundance. The raw public reads went through TCRdb reprocessing: fastp at Q25, MiXCR clone calling, in-frame beta chains kept. Rows with a matching CDR3 protein are joined into one entry that keeps the most common DNA and genes. TCRdb, not the authors, supplied the V and J calls. A total of roughly 500,000 distinct CDR3 sequences appear in this sample, 15% to 20% of them only once. The ten top clones hold about 13% of the sample.

This clonotype has more than one count but fewer than ten. What this receptor recognizes is not known. Base qualities are not at hand, and no much larger clone is one base apart. General study outcomes and caveats: After the booster, most clones that had expanded after primary vaccination were detected again (approximately 96% of CD4 and roughly nine tenths of CD8), suggesting broad maintenance of memory. Only a couple of donors were included in the study, so the extent to which the findings can be generalized is limited. Compared with the primary T-cell response, the secondary T-cell response was weaker but faster, peaking on day 5 rather than day 15. A small share of clonotypes was detected in both CD4 and CD8 compartments, with the overlap likely arising from convergent recombination. Because abundant contaminating clonotypes from the bulk population could be contained in FACS-sorted repertoires, computational filtering was required.

Here the sequenced sample was PBMCs, taken 15 days after the yellow fever booster vaccination. This TCR derives from a man aged 30 to 39 who received the YFV17D yellow fever vaccine.

The CDR3 reads as follows: CASRGGYGYTF. The nucleotides are TGTGCCAGCAGGGGTGGATATGGCTACACCTTC. The sequence is built from TRBV5-6 and TRBJ1-2, with the D gene uncertain. V is reduced by 5 bases and J by 5 bases, leaving a spacing of 7 bases between them. CDR1 and CDR2, looked up from the germline V gene, are SGHDT and YYEEEE. The CDR3 sequence holds 11 residues, the cysteine and phenylalanine included. The sequence is cut down to CDR3 DNA, 33 bases in frame from base 1. With all but the CDR3 taken from the reference TRBV5-6 and TRBJ1-2 genes, the full variable domain is: DAGVTQSPTHLIKTRGQQVTLRCSPKSGHDTVSWYQQALGQGPQFIFQYYEEEERQRGNFPDRFSGHQFPNYSSELNVNALLLGDSALYLCASRGGYGYTFGSGTRLTVV.